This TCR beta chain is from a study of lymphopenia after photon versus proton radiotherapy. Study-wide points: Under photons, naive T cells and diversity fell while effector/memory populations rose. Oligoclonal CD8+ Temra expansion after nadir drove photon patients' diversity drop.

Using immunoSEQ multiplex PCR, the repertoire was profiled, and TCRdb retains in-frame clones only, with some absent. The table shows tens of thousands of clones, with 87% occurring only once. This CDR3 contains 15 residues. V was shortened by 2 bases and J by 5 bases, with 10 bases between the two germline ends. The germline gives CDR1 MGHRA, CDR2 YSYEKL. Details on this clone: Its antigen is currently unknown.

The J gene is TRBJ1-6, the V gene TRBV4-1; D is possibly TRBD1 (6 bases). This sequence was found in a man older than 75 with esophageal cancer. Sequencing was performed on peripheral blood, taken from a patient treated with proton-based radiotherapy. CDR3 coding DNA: TGCGCCAGCAGCCAATCCGGGACAAATAATTCACCCCTCCACTTT. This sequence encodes CASSQSGTNNSPLHF.